This TCR beta chain was sequenced in a study of blood T cell repertoires in COVID-19. About the study: Samples of COVID-19 (acute and convalescent) were obtained from the United States, Italy and Spain. PBMCs, B-cell-depleted T cells, or T cells provided the cDNA or gDNA that made up the material.

Original methodology: The authors estimated nucleated cell counts from reference gene primer amplification. Profiled with immunoSEQ multiplex PCR; TCRdb holds only in-frame clones, not every one. That table furnishes V, J and clone size, whereas the DNA furnished D and trimming. The table records 100,000 to 120,000 clones, about 80% of them present only once. This clonotype was obtained from a woman over 75 with acute or convalescent COVID-19. Input material: peripheral blood.

The CDR3 region is CASSPGQGNTDTQYF. CDR3 sequence (DNA): TGTGCCAGCTCACCGGGACAGGGAAACACAGATACGCAGTATTTT. The V call is TRBV18, the J call TRBJ2-3, with 9 bases lining up with TRBD1. In germline, CDR1 is KGHSH, CDR2 LQKENI. The trim removed 3 bases at V and 2 bases at J, leaving 3 bases unmatched. The CDR3 has 15 amino acids.